Sequencing of this T cell receptor beta chain was carried out in a study of T-cell memory formation after mild COVID-19. Turning to the study itself: The TCR clusters were mostly specific to one donor. Findings and limits, study-wide: Researchers could not confirm that second-wave clones peaking on day 37 targeted SARS-CoV-2.

About this clonotype itself: The antigen is unknown.

In germline, CDR1 is MNHNY, CDR2 SVGAGI (reference sequence). Trimming stripped 7 bases from V and 2 bases from J, with 23 bases between. The CDR3 contains 17 residues. TCRdb reprocessed the 5' RACE reads via MiXCR and lists one record per CDR3 protein. The sample carries hundreds of thousands of distinct CDR3 sequences, less than 25% recorded once. The sequence was collected from an adult woman who had mild COVID-19 (a few samples of this study predate the infection). Cell type and time point are not known. The chain has TRBV6-6 and TRBJ2-5, with D perhaps being TRBD1 or TRBD2 (5 bases each). The source material was PBMCs or a T cell subset sorted from them (not recorded which). CDR3 sequence reads: CASTNLRLQRGQETQYF. CDR3 coding DNA: TGTGCCAGCACAAACCTAAGATTGCAGAGGGGTCAAGAGACCCAGTACTTC.